This T cell receptor beta chain was sequenced in a study of blood T cells in healthy people across ages. Regarding the study as a whole: The lack of PBMC sorting stopped any conclusive naive versus antigen-experienced comparison.

With regard to this clonotype: Antigen unknown.

Aged roughly 6 to 90, donors were systemically healthy Caucasians from Russia. The V gene lost 3 bases and the J gene lost 2 bases, with 11 bases spanning the gap. CDR3 length: 13 amino acids. Germline lookup yields CDR1 DFQATT and CDR2 SNEGSKA (reference sequence). A second PCR, run for 7 to 11 cycles, used a sample-barcoded 5' primer plus a J-beta primer mix. Sequencing recovered at least 2.5 million CDR3-containing paired-end reads from each sample. Each CDR3 protein gets one entry after TCRdb re-called the 5' RACE reads with MiXCR. The sample lists approximately 700,000 distinct CDR3 sequences; around 32% were seen once.

The V gene is TRBV20-1, the J gene TRBJ2-7, with D possibly being TRBD1 (6 bases). Sequenced: blood. The clonotype comes from a woman over 75 in good health. The CDR3 nucleotides are TGCAGTGCTAGTTTGACAGGCGCCTACGAGCAGTACTTC. It translates to CSASLTGAYEQYF.